The TCR beta chain described here comes from a study of radiation and T cells in renal cell carcinoma. Across the study: Nephrectomy followed 15 Gy stereotactic body radiation by 4 weeks. Broader study findings: Top tumor clonotypes rose in blood 2 weeks post-radiation, then contracted.

Produced via immunoSEQ multiplex PCR; TCRdb's table is partial and in-frame only. This sample has some 120,000 clones; 80% to 90% occur once, and the top ten carry 1.5% to 2%. Of note for this clone: Its antigen is as yet unknown.

Time point in this sample: blood 2 weeks post-SBRT. The treatment denotes: 15 Gy SBRT to primary tumor, nephrectomy 4 weeks later. Blood was sampled at baseline, 2 weeks and 4 weeks after SBRT. CDR1 and CDR2 (germline): MDHEN, SYDVKM. V was trimmed by 10 bases and J by 1 base, leaving 11 bases between them. This CDR3 comprises 13 residues. The source was blood, collected from a patient whose treatment included radiotherapy and nephrectomy. This sequence originates from an older woman with renal cell carcinoma. This rearrangement joins TRBV28 to TRBJ1-5; D may be TRBD1 (5 bases). CDR3 coding DNA: TGTGCCATCGCACGGGACAGCAATCAGCCCCAGCATTTT. It is translated as CAIARDSNQPQHF.